Below, 18 T cell receptor beta chains from the same sample are listed, as sequenced in a study of cytomegalovirus exposure and HLA in healthy donors (dated by TCRdb to 2016 to 2017). Libraries were built with the immunoSEQ multiplex PCR assay. The multiplex PCR relied on a mix of 60 forward primers for TCR Vbeta segments and 13 reverse primers for TCR Jbeta segments. TCRdb's version of the immuneACCESS table is confined to in-frame rearrangements and falls short of the full clone set. An unresolved V gene accounts for under half of the shortfall where checked; the remainder is of unknown origin. This sample has more than 130,000 clones in its table, and less than 85% of those were observed once. The top ten constitute about 6.5% of the sample. Source material: PBMCs. The receptor source for this set is a man aged 35 to 55 in good health and CMV-seropositive.

Only one count was recorded for this clone. The chain's CDR3 is CASSLRDLDNEQFF. The CDR3 DNA reads TGTGCCAGCAGCTTACGGGACTTAGACAATGAGCAGTTCTTC. The rearrangement links TRBV5-6 to TRBJ2-1; possible D gene TRBD2, 6 bases. The CDR3 is 14 amino acids. V was clipped by 2 bases and J by 5 bases, with 11 bases between them. Germline lookup yields CDR1 SGHDT and CDR2 YYEEEE.

The rearrangement joins TRBV5-1 to TRBJ2-2, with 13 bases fitting TRBD2. V lost 0 bases to trimming and J lost 5 bases; unmatched junction nucleotides: 1. Germline CDR1 SGHRS, CDR2 YFSETQ. CDR3 length: 16 residues. This CDR3 is CASSLGLAGGTGELFF. Here the CDR3 DNA reads TGCGCCAGCAGCTTGGGACTAGCGGGAGGTACCGGGGAGCTGTTTTTT.

The chain is built from TRBV7-8 and TRBJ2-7; D perhaps matches TRBD1 (8 bases). CDR1 is SGHVS, CDR2 FQNEAQ, per germline. The CDR3 totals 16 residues. V lost 4 bases to trimming and J lost 4 bases, with 20 bases between them. The CDR3 protein is CASSSDREGRKYEQYF. The CDR3 DNA reads as TGTGCCAGCAGCTCGGACAGGGAGGGGAGGAAGTACGAGCAGTACTTC.

The rearrangement uses TRBV9 and TRBJ2-3; the match to TRBD1 covers 10 bases. After removal of 4 bases from V and 2 bases from J, the junction contained 7 bases not matched to a gene. Germline CDR1 reads SGDLS; CDR2 reads YYNGEE. The CDR3 loop spans 16 amino acids. CDR3 amino acids: CASSTGQGGFTDTQYF. DNA for the CDR3: TGTGCCAGCAGCACTGGACAGGGGGGATTCACAGATACGCAGTATTTT.

The gene calls are TRBV5-1 and TRBJ2-2, with TRBD1 matching over 8 bases. The CDR3 totals 15 residues. The germline gives CDR1 SGHRS, CDR2 YFSETQ. Unmatched junction bases numbered 6, after V lost 4 bases and J lost 4 bases. In DNA form, the CDR3 reads TGCGCCAGCAGCGACAGGGGCCTCAGCACCGGGGAGCTGTTTTTT. This sequence encodes CASSDRGLSTGELFF.

DNA for the CDR3: TGCGCCAGCAGCCAAGGCGGGCCTCTAACTAATGAAAAACTGTTTTTT. Translation gives CASSQGGPLTNEKLFF. The chain uses TRBV4-1 and TRBJ1-4; D remains unclear. This CDR3 is built from 16 residues. V dropped 1 base and J dropped 1 base, with 10 bases sitting between them. Germline CDR1 reads MGHRA; CDR2 reads YSYEKL.

This chain uses TRBV5-1 with TRBJ1-5; 8 nucleotides agree with TRBD1. The CDR3 consists of 15 residues. The J segment lost 7 bases and the V segment lost 4 bases, leaving 10 bases of the junction unmatched. Germline CDR1 and CDR2: SGHRS and YFSETQ. The DNA for the CDR3 is TGCGCCAGCAGCCCCGGACAGGGCTCGGGACAGCCCCAGCATTTT. Its protein product is CASSPGQGSGQPQHF.

The chain is built from TRBV29-1 and TRBJ2-5; tentative D call: TRBD2 (5 bases). Per germline, CDR1 SQVTM and CDR2 ANQGSEA. Trimming pared 3 bases from V and 5 bases from J, leaving 10 bases between. This CDR3 has 12 amino acids. CDR3 DNA sequence: TGCAGCGTTGATGAGGGTGGTGAGACCCAGTACTTC. It translates to CSVDEGGETQYF.

In regard to this clone: As the CDR3 is not closed by the conserved phenylalanine or tryptophan, this likely results from a read error. It is unclear where the CDR3 begins or ends on the DNA, so no DNA is shown, and the CDR3 is as TCRdb lists it. V is TRBV14 and J is TRBJ2-3; the table assigns TRBD2, which was not confirmed against the DNA. The germline gives CDR1 SGHDN, CDR2 FVKESK. Inclusive of both ends, the CDR3 amounts to 14 amino acids. The CDR3 reads CASSQDACGGAHDR.

This clone was seen only a few times. The chain is built from TRBV10-2 and TRBJ1-1; no clear D. The V and J ends lost 6 bases and 2 bases respectively, with 13 bases between them. CDR1 WSHSY and CDR2 SAAADI come from the germline V gene. There are 14 residues in the CDR3. The chain's CDR3 is CASSLPGANTEAFF. DNA for the CDR3: TGCGCCAGCAGCCTTCCCGGAGCCAACACTGAAGCTTTCTTT.

This chain's CDR3 is CAWSRGQAFDQPQHF. The CDR3 coding sequence is TGTGCCTGGAGCCGTGGACAGGCCTTCGATCAGCCCCAGCATTTT. The chain joins TRBV30 to TRBJ1-5; 7 positions match TRBD1. Germline trimming cut 3 bases from V and 5 bases from J; bases unmatched to any gene: 10. Germline V lookup: CDR1 GTSNPN, CDR2 SVGIG (reference sequence). CDR3 length equals 15 residues.

With respect to this clone: Other DNA sequences from this sample encode an identical CDR3 as well. This chain links TRBV18 with TRBJ1-1; D possibly corresponds to TRBD1 (5 bases). The CDR3 has 13 residues. V dropped 6 bases and J dropped 1 base, with 9 bases sitting between them. Germline assignment: CDR1 KGHSH and CDR2 LQKENI. The CDR3 loop is CASSPGQNTEAFF. In nucleotides, the CDR3 is TGTGCCAGCTCGCCCGGACAGAACACTGAAGCTTTCTTT.

The rearrangement links TRBV7-2 to TRBJ1-5, with D possibly TRBD1 on 5 matching bases. The CDR3 runs to 15 residues. V was shortened by 2 bases and J by 4 bases, with 12 bases between the two germline ends. Germline V gene sequence: CDR1 SGHTA, CDR2 FQGNSA. The CDR3 DNA follows: TGTGCCAGCAGCTTAAGTAGGGGTCCTAATCAGCCCCAGCATTTT. Protein: CASSLSRGPNQPQHF.

The genes are TRBV28 and TRBJ2-7, with D perhaps matching TRBD1 (6 bases). Germline V gives CDR1 MDHEN, CDR2 SYDVKM. Trimming stripped 5 bases from V and 9 bases from J, with 17 bases between. The CDR3 totals 13 residues. CDR3 sequence (DNA): TGTGCCAGCAGTCCACACAGGGAGAATGGGCAGTACTTC. Translating gives CASSPHRENGQYF.

The chain links TRBV7-9 to TRBJ2-5; weak D call: TRBD1 (5 bases). Trimming left V 4 bases short and J 2 bases short, with 11 bases between. CDR3 length: 14 amino acids. Germline lookup yields CDR1 SEHNR and CDR2 FQNEAQ (reference sequence). In DNA form, the CDR3 reads TGTGCCAGCAGCTGGGTCGCAGGGCAAGAGACCCAGTACTTC. Translation: CASSWVAGQETQYF.

This clone has only one observation. The V call is TRBV27, the J call TRBJ1-5, with no clear D. In germline, CDR1 is MNHEY, CDR2 SMNVEV (reference sequence). The V and J ends lost 0 bases and 6 bases respectively, with 18 bases between them. This CDR3 is 17 amino acids long. The CDR3 bases are TGTGCCAGCAGTTTATCGTCCGTTACGGGAGGAGGTCAGCCCCAGCATTTT. It translates to CASSLSSVTGGGQPQHF.

The rearrangement links TRBV5-5 to TRBJ2-7, with no clear D. The CDR3 has 14 amino acids. Germline CDR1 and CDR2: SGHKS and YYEKEE (reference sequence). V was pared by 0 bases and J by 2 bases, with 9 bases between. CDR3 DNA sequence: TGTGCCAGCAGCTTGGTAGTTACGACCTACGAGCAGTACTTC. It codes for CASSLVVTTYEQYF.

The rearrangement joins TRBV7-2 to TRBJ2-7, with 7 bases aligning to TRBD2. The ends lost 1 base at V and 2 bases at J; junction bases unmatched: 5. There are 15 residues in the CDR3. In germline, CDR1 is SGHTA, CDR2 FQGNSA. CDR3 coding DNA: TGTGCCAGCAGCTTAGATGCGGGAGTTACCTACGAGCAGTACTTC. Translating gives CASSLDAGVTYEQYF.